The clone carrying this T cell receptor (beta chain) was recorded at least ten times. Its target is not known. This sample is drawn from a study of regulatory T cells in long-lasting Graves disease. Overall study findings and caveats: Lower TCR diversity was seen in persistent Graves' patients than in newly diagnosed ones.

Building of the TCR beta libraries involved iRepertoire HTBI primers and Arm-PCR of CDR3 regions. TCRdb processed the multiplex PCR reads anew with MiXCR; each CDR3 protein has one entry. Of about 620,000 distinct CDR3 sequences listed, 16% are singletons. The CDR3 totals 12 residues. Trimming left V 2 bases short and J 5 bases short, with 7 bases between. Germline-derived CDR1 and CDR2 are MDHEN and SYDVKM. Time point reported: newly diagnosed GD, antithyroid drugs for less than 3 months. PBMC RNA was the source of the TCR library. The sample was also reused in another study, on T cells in Graves' hyperthyroidism and ophthalmopathy. As that report states: Researchers barred patients who had uncontrolled infection, other autoimmune disease, pregnancy or lactation. Thyroid ultrasound, orbital computed tomography, clinical symptoms, and serum thyroxine and TRAb underpinned diagnoses. Most thyroid clonotypes that were expanded above 0.001 also turned up in blood.

The receptor's source is a woman aged 25-40 years with Graves disease. The chain links TRBV28 to TRBJ2-7, with D unresolved. Sequencing was performed on peripheral blood mononuclear cells (PBMCs), taken at new diagnosis, from a patient treated with antithyroid drugs. CDR3: CASSLKPDEQYF. In nucleotides, the CDR3 is TGTGCCAGCAGTTTAAAGCCGGACGAGCAGTACTTC.